These T cell receptor beta chains were read from a single sample in a study of shared clonotypes between healthy human individuals. Only in-frame clones appear in the TCRdb table, and some are missing; sequencing was by immunoSEQ multiplex PCR. Among around 2,000,000 clones listed, approximately 94% were seen once. Specimen: naive CD8+ T cells from PBMCs. All receptors come from a man between 18 and 29 years old in good health. Some clones in this sample may be carry-over from other donors' samples. CDR3s include the opening cysteine and the closing phenylalanine or tryptophan. Fields, in order: clone size, V gene, J gene, D gene, CDR3 protein, CDR3 DNA. D genes are given only for firm matches. Where a row states a size, it is once, few, many or the class of an expanded clone; other rows omit it.

.	TRBV11-2	TRBJ1-1	.	CASSPLVTMNTEAFF	TGTGCCAGCAGCCCATTGGTGACTATGAACACTGAAGCTTTCTTT
.	TRBV7-8	TRBJ2-1	.	CASSSRDGLYSSYNEQFF	TGTGCCAGCAGCTCCCGGGACGGACTTTACTCGTCCTACAATGAGCAGTTCTTC
.	TRBV16	TRBJ2-1	.	CASSQLGARDEQFF	TGTGCCAGCAGCCAATTAGGTGCCCGTGATGAGCAGTTCTTC
.	TRBV5-6	TRBJ2-1	.	CASSGGSGLFF	TGTGCCAGCAGCGGGGGGTCCGGCTTGTTCTTC
.	TRBV5-1	TRBJ2-7	.	CASSLLGGTPPEQYF	TGCGCCAGCAGCTTGTTGGGGGGCACGCCCCCCGAGCAGTACTTC
.	TRBV19	TRBJ1-4	.	CASSDPRRTGEKLFF	TGTGCCAGTAGCGACCCAAGGCGTACAGGAGAAAAACTGTTTTTT
.	TRBV9	TRBJ2-1	.	CASSPAGLVGNEQFF	TGTGCCAGCAGCCCTGCGGGGCTAGTTGGCAATGAGCAGTTCTTC
.	TRBV13	TRBJ2-7	.	CASSSRVGVPYEQYF	TGTGCCAGCAGCTCCCGGGTGGGGGTTCCCTACGAGCAGTACTTC
.	TRBV4-1	TRBJ2-1	TRBD2	CASSQPYSGRGPNNEQFF	TGCGCCAGCAGCCAACCTTATAGCGGGAGGGGCCCTAACAATGAGCAGTTCTTC
.	TRBV7-2	TRBJ2-7	.	CASSLDVGRTYEQYF	TGTGCCAGCAGCTTAGACGTGGGTAGGACCTACGAGCAGTACTTC
.	TRBV19	TRBJ2-1	.	CASSHRDGWFNEQFF	TGTGCCAGTAGCCACCGGGACGGCTGGTTCAATGAGCAGTTCTTC
.	TRBV19	TRBJ1-1	.	CASSIGDEAFF	TGTGCCAGTAGTATAGGTGATGAAGCTTTCTTT
.	TRBV27	TRBJ1-1	.	CASRGLSLTEAFF	TGTGCCAGCCGAGGACTCTCCCTGACTGAAGCTTTCTTT
.	TRBV6-5	TRBJ2-1	.	CASSYSQPSYNEQFF	TGTGCCAGCAGTTACTCACAGCCCTCCTACAATGAGCAGTTCTTC
.	TRBV7-9	TRBJ2-6	.	CASSHGLSGANVLTF	TGTGCCAGCAGCCACGGACTCTCTGGGGCCAACGTCCTGACTTTC
once	TRBV7-9	TRBJ2-1	TRBD2	CASSHLAGEVEQFF	TGTGCCAGCAGTCATCTAGCGGGAGAGGTAGAGCAGTTCTTC
.	TRBV13	TRBJ2-5	.	CASSLTGATGETQYF	TGTGCCAGCAGCCTAACAGGTGCGACTGGGGAGACCCAGTACTTC
.	TRBV21-1	TRBJ2-1	.	CASDGTSNEQFF	TGTGCCAGCGACGGGACTAGCAATGAGCAGTTCTTC
.	TRBV6-5	TRBJ1-1	TRBD1	CASSAQGRTEAFF	TGTGCCAGCAGTGCACAGGGGCGGACTGAAGCTTTCTTT
.	TRBV5-1	TRBJ2-2	TRBD1	CASSLDPGQGATGELFF	TGCGCCAGCAGCTTGGATCCGGGACAGGGCGCCACCGGGGAGCTGTTTTTT
.	TRBV19	TRBJ2-7	TRBD2	CASTERGGDEQYF	TGTGCCAGTACCGAGAGGGGAGGGGACGAGCAGTACTTC
.	TRBV5-5	TRBJ2-7	TRBD2	CASSGASGSYEQYF	TGTGCCAGCAGCGGAGCTAGCGGGAGTTACGAGCAGTACTTC
.	TRBV5-1	TRBJ1-2	.	CASSLFPQGSVGYTF	TGCGCCAGCAGCTTGTTTCCTCAAGGGTCTGTTGGCTACACCTTC
.	TRBV11-2	TRBJ2-1	.	CASSLVFGGGVYNEQFF	TGTGCCAGCAGCCTGGTCTTTGGCGGAGGAGTGTATAATGAGCAGTTCTTC
.	TRBV28	TRBJ1-1	.	CASSLAANTEAFF	TGTGCCAGCAGTTTGGCCGCGAACACTGAAGCTTTCTTT
.	TRBV27	TRBJ2-6	TRBD1	CASRPTGAGANVLTF	TGTGCCAGCAGACCTACAGGGGCCGGGGCCAACGTCCTGACTTTC